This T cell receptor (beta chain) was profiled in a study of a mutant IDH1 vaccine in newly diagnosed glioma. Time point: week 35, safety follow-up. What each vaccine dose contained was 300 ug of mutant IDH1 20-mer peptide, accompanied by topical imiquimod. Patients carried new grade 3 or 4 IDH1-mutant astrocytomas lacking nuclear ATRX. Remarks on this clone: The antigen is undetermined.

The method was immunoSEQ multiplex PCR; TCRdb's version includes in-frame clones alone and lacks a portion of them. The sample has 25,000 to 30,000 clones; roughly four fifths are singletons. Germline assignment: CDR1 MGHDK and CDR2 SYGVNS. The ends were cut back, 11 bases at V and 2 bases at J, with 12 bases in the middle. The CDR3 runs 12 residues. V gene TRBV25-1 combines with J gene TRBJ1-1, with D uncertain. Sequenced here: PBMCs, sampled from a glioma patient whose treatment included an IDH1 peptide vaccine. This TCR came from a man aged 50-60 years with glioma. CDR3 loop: CAGTGRNTEAFF. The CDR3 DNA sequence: TGTGCCGGTACTGGACGAAACACTGAAGCTTTCTTT.